This TCR beta chain appears in the sequencing data of a study of T cells in localized non-small cell lung cancer. Study-level points and caveats: T cell clonality was highest in uninvolved adjacent lung, above tumor. In the blood, greater T cell density corresponded to longer overall survival. Among the top 100 tumor clones, a median about 60 appeared in adjacent lung. Investigators sequenced only a single tumor region, leaving heterogeneity possible.

Profiling relied on immunoSEQ multiplex PCR, and the TCRdb table lists in-frame clones only, not all of them. The table has under 4,000 clones, roughly 40% seen once; the top ten hold 15% to 17%. As for this clone: Antigen specificity is unknown.

The V gene end was trimmed by 4 bases and the J gene end by 4 bases; junction bases not matched to a gene: 11. The CDR3 covers 16 residues. Germline values: CDR1 LNHDA, CDR2 SQIVND (reference sequence). This clonotype originated in a male donor aged 60 or over with stage I lung adenocarcinoma. The specimen was lung tumor tissue, collected before any cancer treatment. This sequence joins TRBV19 and TRBJ2-5; 8 nucleotides line up with TRBD2. The CDR3 DNA reads TGTGCCAGTAGTACCCTGACTCGCGGGGGGCCAGAGACCCAGTACTTC. Amino acid sequence: CASSTLTRGGPETQYF.